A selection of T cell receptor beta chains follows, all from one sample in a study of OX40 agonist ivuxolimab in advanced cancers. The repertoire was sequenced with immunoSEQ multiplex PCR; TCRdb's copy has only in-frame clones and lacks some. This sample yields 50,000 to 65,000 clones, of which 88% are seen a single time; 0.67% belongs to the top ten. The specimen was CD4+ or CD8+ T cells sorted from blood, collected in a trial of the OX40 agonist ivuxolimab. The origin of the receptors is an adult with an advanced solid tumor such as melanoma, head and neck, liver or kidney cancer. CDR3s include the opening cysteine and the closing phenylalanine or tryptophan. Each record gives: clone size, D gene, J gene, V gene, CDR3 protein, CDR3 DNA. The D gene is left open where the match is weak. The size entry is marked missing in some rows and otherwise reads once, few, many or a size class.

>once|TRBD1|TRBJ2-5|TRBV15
CATSRTGVETQYF
TGTGCCACCAGCAGAACAGGGGTCGAGACCCAGTACTTC
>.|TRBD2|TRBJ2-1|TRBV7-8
CASSLRFSGSEQFF
TGTGCCAGCAGCTTAAGGTTTAGCGGGAGCGAGCAGTTCTTC
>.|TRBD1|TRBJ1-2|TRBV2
CASTGQVFMNYGYTF
TGTGCCAGCACGGGACAGGTTTTTATGAACTATGGCTACACCTTC
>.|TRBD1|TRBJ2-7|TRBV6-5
CASSRTGQAYEQYF
TGTGCCAGCAGTCGCACGGGACAGGCCTACGAGCAGTACTTC
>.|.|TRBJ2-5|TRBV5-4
CASSLASTQETQYF
TGTGCCAGCAGCTTGGCGTCTACTCAAGAGACCCAGTACTTC
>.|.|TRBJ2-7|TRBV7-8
CASSPLRPEYEQYF
TGTGCCAGCAGCCCCTTACGCCCTGAATACGAGCAGTACTTC
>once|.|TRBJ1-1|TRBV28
CASPREGGREVDLNTEAFF
TGTGCCAGCCCTAGAGAGGGAGGTAGAGAGGTAGACCTGAACACTGAAGCTTTCTTT
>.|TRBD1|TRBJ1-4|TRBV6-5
CASSRQGATNEKLFF
TGTGCCAGCAGTCGACAGGGGGCGACTAATGAAAAACTGTTTTTT
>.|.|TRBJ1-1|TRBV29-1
CSVEWGSNTEAFF
TGCAGCGTGGAGTGGGGGTCGAACACTGAAGCTTTCTTT
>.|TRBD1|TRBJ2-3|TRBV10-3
CAISVREAGGTDTQYF
TGTGCCATCAGTGTTCGTGAGGCAGGGGGTACAGATACGCAGTATTTT
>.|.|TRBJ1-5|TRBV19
CASSFRTGTSNQPQHF
TGTGCCAGTAGTTTTCGGACTGGAACTAGCAATCAGCCCCAGCATTTT
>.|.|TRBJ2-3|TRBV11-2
CASSPMGRLGTQYF
TGTGCCAGCAGCCCGATGGGGAGATTAGGTACGCAGTATTTT
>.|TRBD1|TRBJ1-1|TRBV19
CASSHHLGTGVRRNTEAFF
TGTGCCAGTAGCCATCACCTTGGGACAGGGGTGCGGAGGAACACTGAAGCTTTCTTT
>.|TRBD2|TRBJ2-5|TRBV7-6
CASSKRLAGGETQYF
TGTGCCAGCAGCAAGCGACTAGCGGGAGGGGAGACCCAGTACTTC
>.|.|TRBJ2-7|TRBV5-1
CASSPGQGVYEQYF
TGCGCCAGCAGCCCGGGGCAGGGAGTCTACGAGCAGTACTTC
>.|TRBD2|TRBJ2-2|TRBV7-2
CASSFQRGTGELFF
TGTGCCAGCAGCTTTCAGCGGGGCACCGGGGAGCTGTTTTTT
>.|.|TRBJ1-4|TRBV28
CASSFPTGTFNEKLFF
TGTGCCAGCAGTTTTCCCACAGGGACTTTTAATGAAAAACTGTTTTTT
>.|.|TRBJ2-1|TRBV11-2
CASSLAESPYNEQFF
TGTGCCAGCAGCTTAGCGGAGTCGCCCTACAATGAGCAGTTCTTC
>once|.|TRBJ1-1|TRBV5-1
CASSFRGGNTEAFF
TGCGCCAGCAGCTTTAGGGGGGGTAACACTGAAGCTTTCTTT
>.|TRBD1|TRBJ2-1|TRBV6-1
CASSGQGAGNEQFF
TGTGCCAGCAGTGGACAGGGGGCGGGTAATGAGCAGTTCTTC
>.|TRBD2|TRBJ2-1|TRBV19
CASSRSSGSSYNEQFF
TGTGCCAGTAGTAGATCTAGCGGGAGCTCCTACAATGAGCAGTTCTTC
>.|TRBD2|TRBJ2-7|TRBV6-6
CASTGSGRSYEQYF
TGTGCCAGCACGGGTAGCGGGAGGTCCTACGAGCAGTACTTC
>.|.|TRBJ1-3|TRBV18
CASSRQESSGNTIYF
TGTGCCAGCTCACGACAGGAAAGCTCTGGAAACACCATATATTTT
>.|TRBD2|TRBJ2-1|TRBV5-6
CASSLYGRPAGGHEQFF
TGTGCCAGCAGCTTGTATGGTAGGCCAGCGGGAGGCCATGAGCAGTTCTTC
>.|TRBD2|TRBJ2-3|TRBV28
CASSPAGTSGRTQYF
TGTGCCAGCAGTCCCGCCGGGACTAGCGGGCGTACGCAGTATTTT